This T cell receptor beta chain was identified in a study of T-cell reconstitution after alpha-beta-depleted transplantation in children. Construction of the TCRbeta library involved unique molecular identifiers. TCRdb recomputed calls from the PCR reads with MiXCR, one row per CDR3 protein. The table shows approximately 350,000 distinct CDR3 sequences, with approximately 12% occurring only once. This clonotype occurred a few times. The material was PBMCs, obtained from the stem cell graft. The sequence derives from a human donor who donated a stem cell graft to a child with Fanconi anemia.

The CDR3 here is CASSQADRANTEAFF. Here the CDR3 DNA reads TGTGCCAGCAGCCAAGCGGACAGAGCGAACACTGAAGCTTTCTTT. The rearrangement uses TRBV4-2 and TRBJ1-1, with a weak D call TRBD1 (6 bases). V was pared by 1 base and J by 1 base, with 10 bases between. Germline values: CDR1 LGHNA, CDR2 YNFKEQ. The CDR3 runs to 15 residues.